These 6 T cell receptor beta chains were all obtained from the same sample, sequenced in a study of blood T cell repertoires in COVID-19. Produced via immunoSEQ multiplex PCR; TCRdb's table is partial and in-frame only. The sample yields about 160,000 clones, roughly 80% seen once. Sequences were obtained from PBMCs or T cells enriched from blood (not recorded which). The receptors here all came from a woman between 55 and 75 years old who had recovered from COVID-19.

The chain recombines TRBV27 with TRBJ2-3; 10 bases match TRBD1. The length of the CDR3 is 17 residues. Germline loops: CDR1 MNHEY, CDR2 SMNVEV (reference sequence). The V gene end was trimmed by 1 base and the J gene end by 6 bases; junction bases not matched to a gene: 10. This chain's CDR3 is CASSLFLRQGAGDTQYF. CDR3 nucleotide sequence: TGTGCCAGCAGTTTATTCTTGCGACAGGGGGCAGGGGATACGCAGTATTTT.

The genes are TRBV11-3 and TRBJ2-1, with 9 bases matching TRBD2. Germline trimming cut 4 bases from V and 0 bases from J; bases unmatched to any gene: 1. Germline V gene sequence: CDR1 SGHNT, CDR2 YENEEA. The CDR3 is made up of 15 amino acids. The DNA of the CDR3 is TGTGCCAGCAGCTATAGCGGGGGCTCCTACAATGAGCAGTTCTTC. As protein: CASSYSGGSYNEQFF.

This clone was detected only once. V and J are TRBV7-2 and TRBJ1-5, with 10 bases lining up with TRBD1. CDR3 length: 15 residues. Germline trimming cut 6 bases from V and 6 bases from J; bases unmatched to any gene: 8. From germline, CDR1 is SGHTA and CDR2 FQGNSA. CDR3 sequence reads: CASRPGTGASQPQHF. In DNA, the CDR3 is TGTGCCAGCAGGCCCGGGACAGGGGCAAGTCAGCCCCAGCATTTT.

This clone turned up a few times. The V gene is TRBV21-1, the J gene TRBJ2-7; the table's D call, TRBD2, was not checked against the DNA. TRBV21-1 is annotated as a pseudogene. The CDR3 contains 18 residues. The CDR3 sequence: CASSKEGLRAANTYEQYF. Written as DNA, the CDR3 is TGTGCCAGCAGCAAAGAAGGACTGCGGGCAGCGAATACGTACGAGCAGTACTTC.

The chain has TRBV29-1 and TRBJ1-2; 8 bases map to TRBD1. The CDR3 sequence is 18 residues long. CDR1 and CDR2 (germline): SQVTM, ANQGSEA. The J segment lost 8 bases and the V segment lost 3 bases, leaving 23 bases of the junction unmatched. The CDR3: CSVEIVQGRGQYPVGYTF. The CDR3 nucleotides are TGCAGCGTTGAGATCGTACAGGGCAGGGGGCAATATCCAGTCGGCTACACCTTC.

CDR3 nucleotides: TGTGCCAGCAGCCCCTCGGACACTACCCGGATGGGAGCTTTCTTT. Its translation is CASSPSDTTRMGAFF. The rearrangement uses TRBV3-1 (or the pseudogene TRBV3-2) and TRBJ1-1; tentatively, D is TRBD1 (5 bases). Between the trimmed V and J ends, which lost 4 bases and 10 bases, there was a span of 22 bases. Germline-derived CDR1 and CDR2 are LGHDT and YNNKEL (reference sequence). This CDR3 contains 15 residues.